This T cell receptor beta chain came from a study of blood T cell repertoires in COVID-19. Overall study: Researchers got acute and convalescent COVID-19 samples from the United States, Italy and Spain. T cells, B-cell-depleted T cells, or PBMCs provided the cDNA or gDNA that served as material.

A Seattle source enrolled patients during active infection and followed them longitudinally. The germline V gene has CDR1 MNHEY and CDR2 SMNVEV (reference sequence). The V gene lost 5 bases and the J gene lost 2 bases, with 16 bases spanning the gap. CDR3 length: 15 residues. Per the original data handling: Reference gene primers were amplified, and this amplification served to estimate nucleated cell counts. The repertoire was sequenced with immunoSEQ multiplex PCR; TCRdb's copy has only in-frame clones and lacks some. From that table come the V and J calls and clone size; the DNA was used to work out D and trimming. The sample includes over 150,000 clones, around 84% of them seen just once.

The TCR comes from a man in his sixties with COVID-19, enrolled during active disease. The sample comprised peripheral blood. This chain connects TRBV27 to TRBJ2-7, with D perhaps matching TRBD1 (6 bases). The CDR3 DNA sequence: TGTGCCAGCAGTACCCGGACAGCGATAACCTACGAGCAGTACTTC. The encoded protein is CASSTRTAITYEQYF.